Listed here are 17 T cell receptor beta chains from one sample, sequenced in a study of CD8 T cells in Susac syndrome. Random-hexamer reverse transcription was applied to roughly 0.5 to 1 ug RNA. TCRdb analysed the immunoSEQ multiplex PCR reads with MiXCR anew, one entry per CDR3 protein. Of some 300,000 distinct CDR3 sequences listed, approximately 89% are singletons. The source material was CD8+ T cells from PBMCs. All receptors come from a human donor with multiple sclerosis.

The rearrangement uses TRBV4-3 and TRBJ2-1; TRBD1 agrees at 9 bases. Germline V gives CDR1 LGHNA, CDR2 YSLEER. With 6 bases clipped from V and 8 bases from J, the junction kept 11 bases outside the gene matches. The CDR3 is 15 amino acids. The CDR3 region is CASSIYRDRDYEQFF. For the CDR3, the DNA is TGCGCCAGCAGTATATACCGGGACAGGGACTATGAGCAGTTCTTC.

The chain links TRBV6-2 or TRBV6-3 to TRBJ2-5, with TRBD1 identical over 8 bases. V lost 6 bases and J lost 0; bases outside the gene matches: 6. Germline CDR1 and CDR2: MNHEY and SVGEGT. The CDR3 has 15 amino acids. This CDR3 reads CASRPGGQDQETQYF. CDR3 in DNA: TGTGCCAGCAGACCAGGGGGACAGGACCAAGAGACCCAGTACTTC.

The chain carries TRBV27 and TRBJ2-7; the D is unclear. CDR3 length: 15 residues. V was trimmed by 5 bases and J by 0 bases, leaving 14 bases between them. CDR1 is MNHEY, CDR2 SMNVEV, per germline (reference sequence). CDR3 sequence (DNA): TGTGCCAGCAGTCCCGCCACGGTGGGCTCCTACGAGCAGTACTTC. This translates into CASSPATVGSYEQYF.

This sequence joins TRBV6-6 and TRBJ1-6, with D uncertain. The V gene lost 6 bases and the J gene lost 0 bases, with 12 bases spanning the gap. The germline CDR1 and CDR2 sequences are MNHNY and SVGAGI (reference sequence). The CDR3 is made up of 16 amino acids. In DNA, the CDR3 is TGTGCCAGCAGCCCCCGATCTTTCTCCTATAATTCACCCCTCCACTTT. Its translation is CASSPRSFSYNSPLHF.

CDR3 in amino acids: CASSNGRETQYF. DNA for the CDR3: TGTGCCAGCAGTAACGGACGGGAGACCCAGTACTTC. The rearrangement links TRBV6-2 or TRBV6-3 to TRBJ2-5; no firm D call. The CDR3 covers 12 residues. CDR1 is MNHEY, CDR2 SVGEGT, per germline. V lost 5 bases and J 5 bases, leaving 9 bases between the germline ends.

This chain uses TRBV3-1 with TRBJ2-3, with 9 positions matching TRBD2. The CDR3 totals 16 residues. The V gene end was trimmed by 0 bases and the J gene end by 2 bases; junction bases not matched to a gene: 3. CDR1 LGHDT and CDR2 YNNKEL come from the germline V gene (reference sequence). DNA of the CDR3: TGTGCCAGCAGCCAAGAAGCGGGAGGTGACACAGATACGCAGTATTTT. Its translation: CASSQEAGGDTDTQYF.

The chain recombines TRBV5-6 with TRBJ1-6, with D tentatively TRBD1 (5 bases). This CDR3 comprises 14 residues. The V gene lost 0 bases and the J gene lost 10 bases, with 11 bases spanning the gap. Germline V lookup: CDR1 SGHDT, CDR2 YYEEEE. The chain's CDR3 is CASSLAGTMSPLHF. In DNA, the CDR3 is TGTGCCAGCAGCTTGGCTGGGACTATGTCACCCCTCCACTTT. Full variable domain (outside the CDR3, taken from reference TRBV5-6 and TRBJ1-6): DAGVTQSPTHLIKTRGQQVTLRCSPKSGHDTVSWYQQALGQGPQFIFQYYEEEERQRGNFPDRFSGHQFPNYSSELNVNALLLGDSALYLCASSLAGTMSPLHFGNGTRLTVT.

This clonotype has just one count. This chain joins TRBV5-6 and TRBJ2-6; D unclear. The CDR3 totals 14 residues. V was shortened by 1 base and J by 4 bases, with 6 bases between the two germline ends. Germline CDR1 SGHDT, CDR2 YYEEEE. The DNA for the CDR3 is TGTGCCAGCAGCTTGAGGGCCGGGGCCAACGTCCTGACTTTC. Residues: CASSLRAGANVLTF.

The V call is TRBV7-9, the J call TRBJ1-3; TRBD1 might be the D (6 bases). Germline V gives CDR1 SEHNR, CDR2 FQNEAQ (reference sequence). V lost 4 bases and J lost 2, with 24 bases in between. The CDR3 consists of 19 residues. The CDR3 loop is CASSSSDGTWEGAGNTIYF. The CDR3 DNA is TGTGCCAGCAGCTCCTCCGACGGGACATGGGAAGGAGCTGGAAACACCATATATTTT.

V usage is TRBV6-2 or TRBV6-3 and J usage is TRBJ2-7, with 9 nucleotides matching TRBD1. The CDR3 consists of 16 residues. V trimming: 6 bases; J trimming: 4 bases; junction bases outside the gene matches: 13. Germline V gene data show CDR1 as MNHEY and CDR2 as SVGEGT. For the CDR3, the DNA is TGTGCCAGCAGACCCGACCCCGGGACAGGGCCATACGAGCAGTACTTC. It encodes CASRPDPGTGPYEQYF.

V usage is TRBV11-2 and J usage is TRBJ2-7, with D uncertain. The CDR3 runs 16 residues. The germline V gene encodes CDR1 SGHAT and CDR2 FQNNGV. The V and J ends lost 3 bases and 1 base respectively, with 16 bases between them. CDR3 protein: CASSFPPMGRSYEQYF. In DNA form, the CDR3 reads TGTGCCAGCAGCTTTCCCCCCATGGGCCGGTCCTACGAGCAGTACTTC.

Here the CDR3 reads CASIAGYNNEQFF. The CDR3 DNA sequence: TGTGCCAGCATAGCGGGGTATAACAATGAGCAGTTCTTC. The chain is built from TRBV6-2 or TRBV6-3 and TRBJ2-1; the match to TRBD2 covers 8 bases. This CDR3 spans 13 amino acids. Germline V gives CDR1 MNHEY, CDR2 SVGEGT. V was clipped by 7 bases and J by 5 bases; unmatched bases: 4.

The chain uses TRBV19 and TRBJ1-1; possible D gene TRBD1, 5 bases. The CDR3 extends over 19 amino acids. The V gene lost 2 bases and the J gene lost 0 bases, with 22 bases spanning the gap. Germline V CDR1 and CDR2: LNHDA, SQIVND (reference sequence). DNA for the CDR3: TGTGCCAGTAGTATATTTGCCAACCAGGCTTCGGGGGTGAACACTGAAGCTTTCTTT. Its translation: CASSIFANQASGVNTEAFF.

The rearrangement joins TRBV5-4 to TRBJ2-3; the match to TRBD1 covers 8 bases. CDR3 size: 17 residues. Looked up from germline, CDR1 is SGHNT and CDR2 is YYREEE (reference sequence). V dropped 2 bases and J dropped 1; count of bases not matched to a gene: 9. The CDR3 coding sequence is TGTGCCAGCAGCTTAAAAAAAGGACAGGGCCGCACAGATACGCAGTATTTT. Translating it yields CASSLKKGQGRTDTQYF.

This clonotype was seen once. This rearrangement joins TRBV12-3 or TRBV12-4 to TRBJ2-3, with 7 bases aligning to TRBD2. The CDR3 is 19 residues long. Trimming removed 1 base from V and 0 bases from J; junction bases left unmatched: 13. The CDR3 is CASSLDGWSSGMSTDTQYF. Here the CDR3 DNA reads TGTGCCAGCAGTTTAGATGGTTGGTCTAGCGGAATGAGCACAGATACGCAGTATTTT.

The DNA for the CDR3 is TGTGCCAGCAGCCCGGGACTAGAGGTCAATGAGCAGTTCTTC. Its protein product is CASSPGLEVNEQFF. The chain links TRBV6-4 to TRBJ2-1, with TRBD2 matching 8 bases. This CDR3 is built from 14 residues. Trimming cost V 6 bases and J 6 bases; bases outside gene matches: 7. Germline CDR1 and CDR2: MRHNA and SNTAGT.

The chain joins TRBV19 to TRBJ2-1; 14 bases are a match to TRBD2. CDR1 LNHDA and CDR2 SQIVND come from the germline V gene (reference sequence). This CDR3 contains 22 residues. V was pared by 3 bases and J by 2 bases, with 18 bases of the junction left unmatched. CDR3 nucleotide sequence: TGTGCCAGTAGTATCCCCGGAGGGACTAGCGGGAGAGCCAGACGACCCTACAATGAGCAGTTCTTC. Protein: CASSIPGGTSGRARRPYNEQFF.